The 32 T cell receptor beta chains below were found in one sample sequenced in a study of control samples from healthy donors and cancer patients. Clones were sequenced by immunoSEQ multiplex PCR, and TCRdb holds only the in-frame ones, with some missing. The sample lists 110,000 or so clones, more than 70% occurring once. The sample was blood. Receptors originate from a man aged 50 or older in good health.

The CDR3 region is CASRQGSEQFF. As DNA, the CDR3 is TGTGCCAGCAGACAGGGGAGTGAGCAGTTCTTC. This sequence joins TRBV25-1 and TRBJ2-1; 7 bases agree with TRBD1. Looked up from germline, CDR1 is MGHDK and CDR2 is SYGVNS. With V trimmed by 6 bases and J by 9 bases, 2 bases remained unmatched. This CDR3 is 11 amino acids long.

The V call is TRBV10-3, the J call TRBJ1-2; no clear D. Deletions cut 7 bases from V and 8 bases from J, with 11 bases between. This CDR3 comprises 11 residues. Germline CDR1 and CDR2: ENHRY and SYGVKD. The chain's CDR3 is CAINKDGGYTF. CDR3 nucleotide sequence: TGTGCCATCAATAAGGACGGCGGCTACACCTTC.

The chain joins TRBV6-5 to TRBJ1-5; no definite D call. Germline V gene data show CDR1 as MNHEY and CDR2 as SVGAGI. V lost 7 bases, J lost 0 bases, and 7 bases lay in between. The CDR3 contains 13 residues. CDR3 sequence: CASKGYSNQPQHF. The CDR3 region has the DNA TGTGCCAGCAAAGGGTATAGCAATCAGCCCCAGCATTTT.

The chain links TRBV5-1 to TRBJ2-1, with D tentatively TRBD1 (7 bases). This CDR3 is 19 amino acids long. V was clipped by 0 bases and J by 7 bases, with 26 bases between them. Germline assignment: CDR1 SGHRS and CDR2 YFSETQ. The CDR3 region is CASSLAGQILVGAGNEQFF. As DNA, the CDR3 is TGCGCCAGCAGCTTGGCGGGACAGATACTCGTGGGTGCGGGGAATGAGCAGTTCTTC.

This clone showed up just a few times. This chain uses TRBV6-5 with TRBJ1-6, with a weak D call TRBD1 (5 bases). The CDR3 runs to 14 residues. V lost 10 bases to trimming and J lost 9 bases, with 19 bases between them. Looked up from germline, CDR1 is MNHEY and CDR2 is SVGAGI. CDR3 protein: CATHLTAGGSPLHF. The CDR3 DNA is TGTGCCACTCACCTGACAGCGGGGGGTTCACCCCTCCACTTT.

This chain connects TRBV5-1 to TRBJ1-3; D is undetermined. This CDR3 has 15 residues. Deletions cut 1 base from V and 0 bases from J, with 8 bases between. Germline lookup yields CDR1 SGHRS and CDR2 YFSETQ. The CDR3 nucleotides read TGCGCCAGCAGCTTGACTTTGGGCTCTGGAAACACCATATATTTT. This translates into CASSLTLGSGNTIYF. The full variable domain, in which reference TRBV5-1 and TRBJ1-3 provide the parts outside the CDR3, is KAGVTQTPRYLIKTRGQQVTLSCSPISGHRSVSWYQQTPGQGLQFLFEYFSETQRNKGNFPGRFSGRQFSNSRSEMNVSTLELGDSALYLCASSLTLGSGNTIYFGEGSWLTVV.

This sequence joins TRBV5-4 and TRBJ2-5, with TRBD1 identical over 9 bases. CDR3 length: 14 residues. Looked up from germline, CDR1 is SGHNT and CDR2 is YYREEE (reference sequence). The V segment lost 5 bases and the J segment 3 bases; nucleotides outside the gene matches: 5. The CDR3 DNA reads TGTGCCAGCAGAAATACAGGGGGCAAAGAGACCCAGTACTTC. It encodes CASRNTGGKETQYF.

V gene TRBV10-3 combines with J gene TRBJ1-3, with TRBD1 as a possible D gene (5 bases). Trimming removed 3 bases from V and 2 bases from J, with 8 bases in between. The germline gives CDR1 ENHRY, CDR2 SYGVKD. The length of the CDR3 is 14 residues. This chain's CDR3 is CAISDGGTGNTIYF. The CDR3, as DNA: TGTGCCATCAGTGACGGGGGAACTGGAAACACCATATATTTT.

CDR3 sequence reads: CASSPGQNYGYTF. In DNA form, the CDR3 reads TGTGCCAGCAGCCCCGGACAGAACTATGGCTACACCTTC. The chain carries TRBV28 and TRBJ1-2; D is possibly TRBD1 (6 bases). The germline V gene has CDR1 MDHEN and CDR2 SYDVKM. This CDR3 is 13 amino acids long. V lost 6 bases and J lost 2, with 10 bases in between.

This chain connects TRBV7-9 to TRBJ1-4; D unresolved. The CDR3 runs to 15 residues. Germline V lookup: CDR1 SEHNR, CDR2 FQNEAQ (reference sequence). V was shortened by 0 bases and J by 5 bases, with 10 bases between the two germline ends. The CDR3 DNA reads as TGTGCCAGCAGCTTAGCGAATGGAGGGAATGAAAAACTGTTTTTT. Encoded protein: CASSLANGGNEKLFF.

Details on this clone: The same CDR3 also results from other DNA sequences found in this sample. The chain is built from TRBV9 and TRBJ2-5; D is possibly TRBD1 (5 bases). Germline-derived CDR1 and CDR2 are SGDLS and YYNGEE. This CDR3 is 13 amino acids long. Trimming left V 0 bases short and J 2 bases short, with 5 bases between. The CDR3 nucleotides are TGTGCCAGCAGCGTAGGACAGCAAGAGACCCAGTACTTC. It codes for CASSVGQQETQYF.

The chain carries TRBV5-1 and TRBJ1-1; D gene uncertain. The CDR3 runs 15 residues. CDR1 is SGHRS and CDR2 is YFSETQ in the germline V gene. V was cut by 0 bases and J by 5 bases, with 14 bases left in between. The CDR3 is CASSLAPLFSTEAFF. As DNA, the CDR3 is TGCGCCAGCAGCTTGGCCCCACTCTTTTCTACTGAAGCTTTCTTT.

CDR3 DNA: TGTGCCAGCTGGGACAGTAGGCTCTCTGGGGCCAACGTCCTGACTTTC. Translated: CASWDSRLSGANVLTF. The chain has TRBV21-1 and TRBJ2-6; the DNA was not compared with TRBD1, the D call given in the table. TRBV21-1 is described as a pseudogene. This CDR3 is built from 16 residues.

The chain recombines TRBV10-2 with TRBJ1-2, with TRBD1 matching over 7 bases. J was trimmed by 5 bases and V by 6 bases; bases with no gene match: 3. The CDR3 has 12 residues. Germline lookup yields CDR1 WSHSY and CDR2 SAAADI. In nucleotides, the CDR3 is TGCGCCAGCAGGGTGGGACAGTATGGCTACACCTTC. The encoded protein is CASRVGQYGYTF.

V gene TRBV3-1 (or the pseudogene TRBV3-2) combines with J gene TRBJ1-2; the D is unclear. The CDR3 totals 14 residues. Germline V gene data show CDR1 as LGHDT and CDR2 as YNNKEL (reference sequence). V lost 1 base to trimming and J lost 2 bases, with 8 bases between them. CDR3 DNA: TGTGCCAGCAGCCAAGTTAACGTCAACTATGGCTACACCTTC. It codes for CASSQVNVNYGYTF.

CDR3 residues: CASSQAGSTDTQYF. DNA of the CDR3: TGCGCCAGCAGCCAAGCGGGTAGCACAGATACGCAGTATTTT. V and J are TRBV4-3 and TRBJ2-3; D unresolved. Germline V gene sequence: CDR1 LGHNA, CDR2 YSLEER. This CDR3 spans 14 amino acids. V was trimmed by 1 base and J by 0 bases, leaving 5 bases between them.

This clone was seen more than once but under ten times. The rearrangement joins TRBV5-6 to TRBJ2-7; 8 bases fit TRBD1. The length of the CDR3 is 13 residues. V shed 4 bases and J 3 bases; nucleotides not matched to a gene: 3. CDR1 SGHDT and CDR2 YYEEEE come from the germline V gene. For the CDR3, the DNA is TGTGCCAGCAGCATACAGGGGGTCTACGAGCAGTACTTC. Protein product: CASSIQGVYEQYF.

V gene TRBV6-6 combines with J gene TRBJ1-1; possible D gene TRBD1, 5 bases. Trimming shortened V by 6 bases and J by 3 bases, and 11 bases separated the two germline ends. Germline-derived CDR1 and CDR2 are MNHNY and SVGAGI (reference sequence). The CDR3 length is 13 residues. The CDR3 spells CASSRRDYTEAFF. CDR3 nucleotide sequence: TGTGCCAGCAGCCGCAGGGATTACACTGAAGCTTTCTTT.

The chain employs TRBV29-1 and TRBJ2-7; no clear D. V lost 4 bases to trimming and J lost 3 bases, with 10 bases between them. The V gene's germline CDR1 is SQVTM and CDR2 ANQGSEA. This CDR3 spans 12 amino acids. The CDR3 DNA sequence: TGCAGCGTTGTAGGCGCCCACTACGAGCAGTACTTC. This sequence encodes CSVVGAHYEQYF.

This chain uses TRBV2 with TRBJ2-7, with D perhaps TRBD2 (7 bases). Germline CDR1 SNHLY, CDR2 FYNNEI. This CDR3 comprises 14 residues. The V end was cut by 1 base, the J end by 6 bases, with 13 bases between. CDR3 bases: TGTGCCAGCAGTGAAGAGGGGGGGCTTGTCGAGCAGTACTTC. Amino acids: CASSEEGGLVEQYF.

The rearrangement joins TRBV29-1 to TRBJ2-7, with TRBD1 matching over 9 bases. The ends lost 7 bases at V and 5 bases at J; junction bases unmatched: 9. The germline V gene has CDR1 SQVTM and CDR2 ANQGSEA. This CDR3 region has 13 residues. The CDR3 here is CSANRGLADEQYF. The DNA of the CDR3 is TGCAGCGCGAACAGGGGGCTTGCGGACGAGCAGTACTTC.

The rearrangement links TRBV7-9 to TRBJ1-2; TRBD1 matches 10 bases. CDR1 SEHNR and CDR2 FQNEAQ come from the germline V gene (reference sequence). The CDR3 is made up of 14 amino acids. The trim removed 5 bases at V and 2 bases at J, leaving 2 bases unmatched. The CDR3 sequence: CASSQGQGNYGYTF. The DNA of the CDR3 is TGTGCCAGCAGCCAGGGACAGGGGAACTATGGCTACACCTTC.

The chain joins TRBV19 to TRBJ2-1; D unresolved. V was clipped by 2 bases and J by 3 bases, with 5 bases between them. Germline V lookup: CDR1 LNHDA, CDR2 SQIVND (reference sequence). The CDR3 loop spans 13 amino acids. The CDR3 DNA reads as TGTGCCAGTAGTATACGCGACTACAATGAGCAGTTCTTC. It translates to CASSIRDYNEQFF.

The chain couples TRBV5-1 to TRBJ2-1, with D possibly matching TRBD1 (6 bases). Per germline, CDR1 SGHRS and CDR2 YFSETQ. This CDR3 is built from 15 residues. With 1 base removed from V and 5 bases from J, the gap between germline ends came to 13 bases. The CDR3 nucleotides read TGCGCCAGCAGCTTGACTATAGGGGGTAACAATGAGCAGTTCTTC. Translating it yields CASSLTIGGNNEQFF.

V gene TRBV2 combines with J gene TRBJ2-1, with D tentatively TRBD1 (6 bases). Germline lookup yields CDR1 SNHLY and CDR2 FYNNEI. The CDR3 runs to 14 residues. V gave up 6 bases and J gave up 0 bases, with 9 bases separating them. CDR3 sequence: CASSDRSSYNEQFF. As DNA, the CDR3 is TGTGCCAGCAGCGACAGGTCCTCCTACAATGAGCAGTTCTTC. The full variable domain, its missing parts supplied by reference TRBV2 and TRBJ2-1, is EPEVTQTPSHQVTQMGQEVILRCVPISNHLYFYWYRQILGQKVEFLVSFYNNEISEKSEIFDDQFSVERPDGSNFTLKIRSTKLEDSAMYFCASSDRSSYNEQFFGPGTRLTVL.

V gene TRBV7-9 combines with J gene TRBJ1-5, with no clear D. Germline V CDR1 and CDR2: SEHNR, FQNEAQ (reference sequence). This CDR3 is 17 amino acids long. Trimming stripped 1 base from V and 1 base from J, with 14 bases between. In nucleotides, the CDR3 is TGTGCCAGCAGCTTAGGGGCCCTCATGGGGAGCAATCAGCCCCAGCATTTT. This sequence encodes CASSLGALMGSNQPQHF.

In its sample, this clone was seen a few times. The gene calls are TRBV6-5 and TRBJ1-2; D is unclear. This CDR3 spans 14 amino acids. CDR1 and CDR2 from the germline V gene are MNHEY and SVGAGI. The V and J ends lost 5 bases and 3 bases respectively, with 13 bases between them. In DNA form, the CDR3 reads TGTGCCAGCAGTCAGTCTCCGGCTTACTATGGCTACACCTTC. This gives the protein CASSQSPAYYGYTF.

The rearrangement uses TRBV5-1 and TRBJ1-6; possible D gene TRBD1, 5 bases. The length of the CDR3 is 16 residues. Per germline, CDR1 SGHRS and CDR2 YFSETQ. The V gene lost 0 bases and the J gene lost 2 bases, with 9 bases spanning the gap. The CDR3 is CASSLDRWTYNSPLHF. Written as DNA, the CDR3 is TGCGCCAGCAGCTTGGACAGGTGGACCTATAATTCACCCCTCCACTTT.

V usage is TRBV9 and J usage is TRBJ2-3; 14 bases match TRBD2. The CDR3 runs to 17 residues. After removal of 7 bases from V and 0 bases from J, the junction contained 7 bases not matched to a gene. Germline CDR1 is SGDLS and CDR2 is YYNGEE. The CDR3 spells CASAGTSGGASTDTQYF. Here the CDR3 DNA reads TGTGCCAGCGCCGGGACTAGCGGGGGAGCTAGCACAGATACGCAGTATTTT.

This clone occurred once. The chain links TRBV7-9 to TRBJ1-4; D unclear. V was trimmed by 8 bases and J by 7 bases, leaving 20 bases between them. This CDR3 has 15 residues. Per germline, CDR1 SEHNR and CDR2 FQNEAQ (reference sequence). CDR3 loop: CASVLRGPASEKLFF. The CDR3 nucleotides are TGTGCCAGCGTACTTAGAGGGCCCGCCAGTGAAAAACTGTTTTTT.

This clone appeared a single time. V is TRBV12-3 or TRBV12-4 and J is TRBJ1-2; D uncertain. The CDR3 loop spans 13 amino acids. Trimming left V 5 bases short and J 4 bases short, with 11 bases between. CDR3 bases: TGTGCCAGCAGTCGAGGACGGCTCTATGGCTACACCTTC. Translation gives CASSRGRLYGYTF.

This sequence joins TRBV11-2 and TRBJ2-3; D call uncertain. The germline CDR1 and CDR2 sequences are SGHAT and FQNNGV. This CDR3 is built from 13 residues. The V end lost 5 bases, the J end lost 5 bases, and 11 bases lay between the germline ends. CDR3 in amino acids: CASSPVGRDTQYF. For the CDR3, the DNA is TGTGCCAGCAGCCCCGTCGGCCGAGATACGCAGTATTTT.